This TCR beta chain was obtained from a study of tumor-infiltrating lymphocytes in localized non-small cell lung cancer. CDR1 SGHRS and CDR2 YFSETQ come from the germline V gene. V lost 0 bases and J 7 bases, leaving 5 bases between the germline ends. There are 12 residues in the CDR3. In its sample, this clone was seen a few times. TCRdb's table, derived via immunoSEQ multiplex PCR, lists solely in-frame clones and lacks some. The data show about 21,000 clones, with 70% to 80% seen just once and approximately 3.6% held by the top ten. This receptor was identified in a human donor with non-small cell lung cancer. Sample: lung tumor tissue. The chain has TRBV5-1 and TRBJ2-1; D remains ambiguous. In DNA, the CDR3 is TGCGCCAGCAGCTTGGTTCTTAATGAGCAGTTCTTC. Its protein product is CASSLVLNEQFF.